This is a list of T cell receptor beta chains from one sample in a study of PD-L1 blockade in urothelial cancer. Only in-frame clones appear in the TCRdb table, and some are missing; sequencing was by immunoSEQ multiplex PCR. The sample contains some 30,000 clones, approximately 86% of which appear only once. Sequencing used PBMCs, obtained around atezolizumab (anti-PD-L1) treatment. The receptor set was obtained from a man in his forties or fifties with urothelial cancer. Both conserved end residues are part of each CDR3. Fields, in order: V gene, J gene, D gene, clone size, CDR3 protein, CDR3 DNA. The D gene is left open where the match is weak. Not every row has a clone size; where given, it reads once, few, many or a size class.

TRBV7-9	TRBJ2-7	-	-	CASSQVTYEQYF	TGTGCCAGCTCTCAGGTGACCTACGAGCAGTACTTC
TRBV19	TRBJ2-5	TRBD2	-	CASSITREGTQYF	TGTGCCAGTAGTATCACGAGGGAGGGGACCCAGTACTTC
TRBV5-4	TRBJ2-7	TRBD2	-	CASKKTSAGEQYF	TGTGCCAGCAAGAAAACTAGCGCCGGCGAGCAGTACTTC
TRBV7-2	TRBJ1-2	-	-	CASRFGQSAYGYTF	TGTGCCAGCAGATTCGGACAGTCCGCCTATGGCTACACCTTC
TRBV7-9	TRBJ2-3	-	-	CASSLAVPDTQYF	TGTGCCAGCAGTCTAGCAGTGCCAGATACGCAGTATTTT
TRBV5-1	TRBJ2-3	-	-	CASSLIRGAAHGLSTDTQYF	TGCGCCAGCAGCTTGATTCGGGGGGCCGCCCATGGGCTTAGCACAGATACGCAGTATTTT
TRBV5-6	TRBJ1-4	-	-	CASSFGRRATNEKLFF	TGTGCCAGCAGCTTTGGAAGACGGGCAACTAATGAAAAACTGTTTTTT
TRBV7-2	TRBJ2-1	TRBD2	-	CASSFRLAGNEQFF	TGTGCCAGCAGCTTTAGACTAGCGGGGAATGAGCAGTTCTTC
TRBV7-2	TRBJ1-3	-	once	CASSLGPSGGSGNTIYF	TGTGCCAGCAGCTTAGGTCCCTCGGGGGGCTCTGGAAACACCATATATTTT
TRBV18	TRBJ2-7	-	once	CASSPLQGLPYEQYF	TGTGCCAGCTCACCTCTACAGGGTTTACCCTACGAGCAGTACTTC
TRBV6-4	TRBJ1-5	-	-	CASSDSTVLLGSNQPQHF	TGTGCCAGCAGTGACTCCACAGTGCTGTTGGGTAGCAATCAGCCCCAGCATTTT
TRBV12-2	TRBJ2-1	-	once	CASRLDWICRLAGGTTYNEQFF	TGTGCAAGTCGCTTAGATTGGATTTGTAGGCTAGCGGGAGGGACCACCTACAATGAGCAGTTCTTC
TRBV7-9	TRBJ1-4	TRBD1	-	CASSLDGTATNEKLFF	TGTGCCAGCAGCTTAGATGGGACAGCAACTAATGAAAAACTGTTTTTT
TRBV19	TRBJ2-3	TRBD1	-	CASSMEGTGLTDTQYF	TGTGCCAGTAGTATGGAAGGGACAGGGCTGACAGATACGCAGTATTTT
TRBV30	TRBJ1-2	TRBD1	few	CAWSGLDREYGYTF	TGTGCCTGGAGCGGCTTGGACAGGGAATATGGCTACACCTTC
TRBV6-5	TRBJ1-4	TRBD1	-	CASSYSGQINEKLFF	TGTGCCAGCAGTTACTCGGGACAGATTAATGAAAAACTGTTTTTT
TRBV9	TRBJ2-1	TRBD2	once	CASTGMASGGYNEQFF	TGTGCCAGCACGGGGATGGCTAGCGGAGGTTACAATGAGCAGTTCTTC
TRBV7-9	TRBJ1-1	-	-	CASSSTLNTEAFF	TGTGCCAGCAGCTCGACACTGAACACTGAAGCTTTCTTT
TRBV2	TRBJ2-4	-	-	CASSVYQGLAKNIQYF	TGTGCCAGCAGTGTCTACCAGGGCTTAGCCAAAAACATTCAGTACTTC
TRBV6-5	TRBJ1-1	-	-	CASSPLERRGTEAFF	TGTGCCAGCAGCCCCTTAGAGCGCCGAGGGACTGAAGCTTTCTTT
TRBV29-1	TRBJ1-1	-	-	CSVDGAGAGATEAFF	TGCAGCGTTGATGGGGCAGGGGCCGGGGCGACTGAAGCTTTCTTT
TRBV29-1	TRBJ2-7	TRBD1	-	CSVPRQGVPYEQYF	TGCAGCGTTCCACGACAGGGGGTTCCCTACGAGCAGTACTTC
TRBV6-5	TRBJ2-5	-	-	CASLTTVLRETQYF	TGTGCCAGCCTCACGACAGTCTTACGAGAGACCCAGTACTTC
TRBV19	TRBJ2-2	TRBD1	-	CASSTGTGVTGELFF	TGTGCCAGTAGTACCGGGACAGGGGTCACCGGGGAGCTGTTTTTT
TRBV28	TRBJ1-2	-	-	CASSLSRGANYGYTF	TGTGCCAGCAGTTTATCTCGGGGGGCAAACTATGGCTACACCTTC
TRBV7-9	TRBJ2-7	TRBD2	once	CASSPSGGGVYEQYF	TGTGCCAGCAGCCCCTCCGGCGGGGGGGTGTACGAGCAGTACTTC
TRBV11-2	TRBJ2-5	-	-	CASKGAGTQYF	TGTGCCAGCAAGGGAGCCGGGACCCAGTACTTC
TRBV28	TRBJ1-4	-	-	CASSSPPSHEKLFF	TGTGCCAGCAGTTCCCCCCCCTCACACGAAAAACTGTTTTTT
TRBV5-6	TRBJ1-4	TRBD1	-	CASSLAGTGVEKLFF	TGTGCCAGCAGCTTGGCCGGGACAGGGGTCGAAAAACTGTTTTTT
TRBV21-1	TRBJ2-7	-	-	CASKTGTGLYEQYF	TGTGCCAGCAAGACCGGGACAGGGCTGTACGAGCAGTACTTC
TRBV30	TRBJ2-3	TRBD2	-	CAGTSGRAADTQYF	TGTGCCGGCACTAGCGGGAGGGCCGCGGATACGCAGTATTTT
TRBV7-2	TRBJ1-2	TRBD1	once	CASIPLGQGDGYTF	TGTGCCAGCATACCCCTCGGGCAGGGGGATGGCTACACCTTC
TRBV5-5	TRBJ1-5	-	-	CASSLVVGGNQPQHF	TGTGCCAGCAGCTTGGTGGTAGGAGGCAATCAGCCCCAGCATTTT
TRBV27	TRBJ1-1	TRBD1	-	CASSLSDRGLAEAFF	TGTGCCAGCAGTTTATCGGACAGGGGGCTCGCTGAAGCTTTCTTT
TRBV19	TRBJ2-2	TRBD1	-	CASSSRDRDTGELFF	TGTGCCAGTAGTAGCCGGGACAGGGACACCGGGGAGCTGTTTTTT
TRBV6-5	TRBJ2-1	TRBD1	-	CASTQGGDNEQFF	TGTGCCAGCACACAGGGGGGTGACAATGAGCAGTTCTTC
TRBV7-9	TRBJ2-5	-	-	CASSFLGAQETQYF	TGTGCCAGCAGCTTTTTAGGAGCCCAAGAGACCCAGTACTTC
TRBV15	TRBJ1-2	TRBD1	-	CATSTSTGQGGNGYTF	TGTGCCACCAGCACATCGACGGGACAGGGGGGAAATGGCTACACCTTC
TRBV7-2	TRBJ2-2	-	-	CASSLWGVGVSGELFF	TGTGCCAGCAGCTTATGGGGAGTTGGGGTTTCCGGGGAGCTGTTTTTT
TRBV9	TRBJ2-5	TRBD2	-	CASSATMGLADFRETQYF	TGTGCCAGCAGCGCTACGATGGGACTAGCGGACTTCCGAGAGACCCAGTACTTC
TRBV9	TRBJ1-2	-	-	CASSVGAGMDYGYTF	TGTGCCAGCAGCGTAGGGGCAGGGATGGACTATGGCTACACCTTC
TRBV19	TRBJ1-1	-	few	CASSRIRGSVGLVEAFF	TGTGCCAGTAGTCGTATACGAGGCTCGGTGGGACTCGTTGAAGCTTTCTTT
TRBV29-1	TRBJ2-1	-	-	CSVAQGPGNEQFF	TGCAGCGTTGCCCAGGGCCCCGGCAATGAGCAGTTCTTC
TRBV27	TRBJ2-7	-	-	CASRNSGAYEQYF	TGTGCCAGCAGGAACTCAGGGGCCTACGAGCAGTACTTC
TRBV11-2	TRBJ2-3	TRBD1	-	CASSSGVGQGVTDTQYF	TGTGCCAGCAGCTCCGGGGTGGGACAGGGGGTAACAGATACGCAGTATTTT
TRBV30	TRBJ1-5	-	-	CAWKREGQPQHF	TGTGCCTGGAAAAGGGAGGGGCAGCCCCAGCATTTT
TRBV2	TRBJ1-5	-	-	CASSGQQNQPQHF	TGTGCCAGCAGTGGACAGCAGAATCAGCCCCAGCATTTT
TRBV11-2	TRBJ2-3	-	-	CASSLGMGSASTDTQYF	TGTGCCAGCAGCTTAGGGATGGGCTCAGCTAGCACAGATACGCAGTATTTT
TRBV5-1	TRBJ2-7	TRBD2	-	CASSPLSGGSYEQYF	TGCGCCAGCAGTCCCCTTTCGGGGGGGAGCTACGAGCAGTACTTC
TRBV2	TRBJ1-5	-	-	CASIEEINQPQHF	TGTGCCAGCATCGAAGAGATTAATCAGCCCCAGCATTTT
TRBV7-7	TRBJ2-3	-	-	CASSPSATSPTQYF	TGTGCTAGCAGCCCTAGCGCTACCTCTCCTACGCAGTATTTT
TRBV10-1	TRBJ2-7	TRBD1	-	CASSEGPTGFSHGQYF	TGCGCCAGCAGTGAGGGACCGACAGGGTTTTCCCACGGGCAGTACTTC
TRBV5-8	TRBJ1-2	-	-	CASSLAGGRRNNYGYTF	TGTGCCAGCAGCTTGGCCGGGGGTAGGCGGAATAACTATGGCTACACCTTC
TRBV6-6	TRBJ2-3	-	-	CASSPLDTQYF	TGTGCCAGCAGTCCCCTGGATACGCAGTATTTT
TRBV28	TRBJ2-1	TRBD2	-	CASSPLKAGAADEQFF	TGTGCCAGCAGCCCCCTTAAGGCGGGAGCCGCCGATGAGCAGTTCTTC
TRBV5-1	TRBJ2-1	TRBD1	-	CASSLVTGGWNNEQFF	TGCGCCAGCAGCTTGGTGACAGGGGGCTGGAACAATGAGCAGTTCTTC
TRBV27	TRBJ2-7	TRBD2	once	CASSSWTSGNYEQYF	TGTGCCAGCAGTTCCTGGACTAGCGGCAACTACGAGCAGTACTTC